This T cell receptor (beta chain) was sequenced for a study of T cells after yellow fever vaccination. Findings and caveats of the study: The CD4 and CD8 compartments had a small share of their clonotypes in common. Clones that expanded after primary vaccination mostly reappeared after the booster (96% CD4, 70% to 90% CD8).

TCRdb re-called the 5' RACE reads with MiXCR, one entry per CDR3 protein. The data hold 620,000 or so distinct CDR3 sequences, with over 9% observed a single time. Germline CDR1 is DFQATT and CDR2 is SNEGSKA (reference sequence). V shed 3 bases and J shed 3 bases, with 18 bases lying between them. The CDR3 spans 16 residues. In this sample, this clonotype turned up many times. Its antigen remains unknown. This TCR was sampled from a man aged 25 to 40 who received the YFV17D yellow fever vaccine. The chain carries TRBV20-1 and TRBJ1-5; D uncertain. This specimen was PBMCs, taken on the day of the yellow fever booster vaccination. CDR3 coding DNA: TGCAGTGCTAGGGCTTCCGACTCGCTTCCCAATCAGCCCCAGCATTTT. Amino acids: CSARASDSLPNQPQHF.